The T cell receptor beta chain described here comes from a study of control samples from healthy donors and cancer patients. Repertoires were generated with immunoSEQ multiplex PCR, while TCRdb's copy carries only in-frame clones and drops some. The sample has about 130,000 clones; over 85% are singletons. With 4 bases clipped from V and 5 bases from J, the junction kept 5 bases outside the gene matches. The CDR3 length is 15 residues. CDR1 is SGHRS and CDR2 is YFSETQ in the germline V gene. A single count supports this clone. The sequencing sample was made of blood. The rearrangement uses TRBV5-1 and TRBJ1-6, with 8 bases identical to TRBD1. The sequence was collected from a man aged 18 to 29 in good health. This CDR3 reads CASSDRGDHNSPLHF. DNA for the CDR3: TGCGCCAGCAGCGACAGGGGTGATCATAATTCACCCCTCCACTTT. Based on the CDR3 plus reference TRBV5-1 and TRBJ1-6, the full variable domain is KAGVTQTPRYLIKTRGQQVTLSCSPISGHRSVSWYQQTPGQGLQFLFEYFSETQRNKGNFPGRFSGRQFSNSRSEMNVSTLELGDSALYLCASSDRGDHNSPLHFGNGTRLTVT.